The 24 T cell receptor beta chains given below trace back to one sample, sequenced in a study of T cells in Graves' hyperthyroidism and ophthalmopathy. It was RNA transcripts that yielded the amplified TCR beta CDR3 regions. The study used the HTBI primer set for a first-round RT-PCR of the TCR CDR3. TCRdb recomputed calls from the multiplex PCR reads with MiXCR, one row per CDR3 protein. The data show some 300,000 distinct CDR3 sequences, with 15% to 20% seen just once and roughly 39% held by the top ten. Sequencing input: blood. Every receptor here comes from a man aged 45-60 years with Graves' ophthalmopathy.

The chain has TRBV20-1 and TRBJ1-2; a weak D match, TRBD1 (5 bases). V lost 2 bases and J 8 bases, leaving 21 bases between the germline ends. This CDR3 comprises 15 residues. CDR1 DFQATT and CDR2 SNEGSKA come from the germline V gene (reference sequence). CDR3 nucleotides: TGCAGTGCTAGATGGGAGGAGGGCGGGGCCTCCGGCTACACCTTC. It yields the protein CSARWEEGGASGYTF.

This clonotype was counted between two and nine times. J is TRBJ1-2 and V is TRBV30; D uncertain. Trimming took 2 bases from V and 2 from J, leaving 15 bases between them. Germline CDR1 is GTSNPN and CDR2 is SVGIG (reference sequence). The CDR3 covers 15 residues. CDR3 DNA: TGTGCCTGGAGTTCCCAGCCCACCAGGAACTATGGCTACACCTTC. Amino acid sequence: CAWSSQPTRNYGYTF.

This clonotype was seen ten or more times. The CDR3 DNA is TGTGCCAGCAGCTACCGGGACTCTGGTGAGCAGTTCTTC. Amino acids: CASSYRDSGEQFF. This chain uses TRBV11-3 with TRBJ2-1; maybe TRBD2 (6 bases). Trimming took off 4 bases at V and 9 bases at J, with 13 bases between the two ends. The CDR3 is made up of 13 amino acids. Germline V gives CDR1 SGHNT, CDR2 YENEEA.

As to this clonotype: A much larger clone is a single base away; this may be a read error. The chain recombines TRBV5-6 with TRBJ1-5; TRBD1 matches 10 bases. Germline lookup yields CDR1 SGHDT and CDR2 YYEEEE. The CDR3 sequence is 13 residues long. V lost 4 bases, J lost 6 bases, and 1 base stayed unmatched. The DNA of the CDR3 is TGTGCCAGCAGCCGACAGGGGGCTCAGCCCCAGCATTTT. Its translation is CASSRQGAQPQHF. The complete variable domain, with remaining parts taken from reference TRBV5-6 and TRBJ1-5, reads DAGVTQSPTHLIKTRGQQVTLRCSPKSGHDTVSWYQQALGQGPQFIFQYYEEEERQRGNFPDRFSGHQFPNYSSELNVNALLLGDSALYLCASSRQGAQPQHFGDGTRLSIL.

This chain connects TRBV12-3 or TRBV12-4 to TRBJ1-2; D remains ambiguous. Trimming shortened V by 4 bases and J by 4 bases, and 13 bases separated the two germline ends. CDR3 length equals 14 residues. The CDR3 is CASSSGYSGYGYTF. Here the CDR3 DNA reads TGTGCCAGCAGTTCGGGTTACTCGGGCTATGGCTACACCTTC.

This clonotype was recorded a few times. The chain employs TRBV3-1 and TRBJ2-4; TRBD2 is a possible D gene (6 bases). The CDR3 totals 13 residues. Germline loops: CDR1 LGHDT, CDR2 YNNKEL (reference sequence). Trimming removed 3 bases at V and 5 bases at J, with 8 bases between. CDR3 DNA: TGTGCCAGCAGCCATGGAGGGCAAAACATTCAGTACTTC. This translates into CASSHGGQNIQYF.

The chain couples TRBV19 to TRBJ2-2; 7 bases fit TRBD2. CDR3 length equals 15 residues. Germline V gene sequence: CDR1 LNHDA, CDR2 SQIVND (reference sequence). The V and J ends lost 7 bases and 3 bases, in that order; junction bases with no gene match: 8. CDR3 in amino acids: CASTAGTTHTGELFF. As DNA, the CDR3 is TGTGCCAGTACAGCCGGGACTACACACACCGGGGAGCTGTTTTTT.

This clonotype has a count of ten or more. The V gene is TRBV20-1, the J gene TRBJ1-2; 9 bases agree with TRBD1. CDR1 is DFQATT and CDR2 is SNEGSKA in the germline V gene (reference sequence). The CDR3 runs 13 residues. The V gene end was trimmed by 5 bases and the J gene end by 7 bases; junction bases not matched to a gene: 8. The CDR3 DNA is TGCAGTGCTGTAAACCGGGACAGGGCTGGCTACACCTTC. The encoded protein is CSAVNRDRAGYTF.

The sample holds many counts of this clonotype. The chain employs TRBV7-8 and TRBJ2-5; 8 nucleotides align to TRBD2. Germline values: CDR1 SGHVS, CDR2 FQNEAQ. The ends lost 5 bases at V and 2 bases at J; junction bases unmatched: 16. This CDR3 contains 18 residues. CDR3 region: CASSRTRGGRDFQETQYF. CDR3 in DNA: TGTGCCAGCAGCCGTACACGCGGGGGGCGGGACTTTCAAGAGACCCAGTACTTC.

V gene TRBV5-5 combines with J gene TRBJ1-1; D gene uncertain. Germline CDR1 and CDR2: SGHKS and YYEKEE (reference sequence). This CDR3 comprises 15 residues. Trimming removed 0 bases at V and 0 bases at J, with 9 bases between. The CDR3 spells CASSLVTSMNTEAFF. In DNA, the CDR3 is TGTGCCAGCAGCTTGGTTACCTCCATGAACACTGAAGCTTTCTTT.

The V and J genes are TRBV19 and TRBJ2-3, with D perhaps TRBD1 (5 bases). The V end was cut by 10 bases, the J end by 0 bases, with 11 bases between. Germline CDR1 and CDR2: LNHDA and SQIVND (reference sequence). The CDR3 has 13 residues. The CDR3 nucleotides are TGTGCCACCGCGGACACGAGCACAGATACGCAGTATTTT. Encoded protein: CATADTSTDTQYF. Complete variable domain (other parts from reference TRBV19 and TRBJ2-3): DGGITQSPKYLFRKEGQNVTLSCEQNLNHDAMYWYRQDPGQGLRLIYYSQIVNDFQKGDIAEGYSVSREKKESFPLTVTSAQKNPTAFYLCATADTSTDTQYFGPGTRLTVL.

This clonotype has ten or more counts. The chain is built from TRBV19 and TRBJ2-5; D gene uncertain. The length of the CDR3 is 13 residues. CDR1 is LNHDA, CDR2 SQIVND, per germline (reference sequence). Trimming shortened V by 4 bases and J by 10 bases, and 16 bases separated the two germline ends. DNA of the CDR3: TGTGCCAGTAGTACGGAACCGTCAAGTGACCAGTACTTC. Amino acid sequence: CASSTEPSSDQYF.

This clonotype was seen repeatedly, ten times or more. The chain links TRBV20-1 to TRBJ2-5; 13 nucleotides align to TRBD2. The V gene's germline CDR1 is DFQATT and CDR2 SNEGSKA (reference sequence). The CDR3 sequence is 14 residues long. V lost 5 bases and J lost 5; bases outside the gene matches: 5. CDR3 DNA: TGCAGTGCTGAACTAGCGGGAGGGTCGGAGACCCAGTACTTC. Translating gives CSAELAGGSETQYF.

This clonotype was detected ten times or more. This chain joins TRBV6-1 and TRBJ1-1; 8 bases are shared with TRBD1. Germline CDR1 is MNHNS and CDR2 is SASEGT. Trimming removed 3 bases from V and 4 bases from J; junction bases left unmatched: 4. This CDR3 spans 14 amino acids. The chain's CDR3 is CASSDQGARTEAFF. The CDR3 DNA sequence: TGTGCCAGCAGTGACCAGGGGGCGCGCACTGAAGCTTTCTTT.

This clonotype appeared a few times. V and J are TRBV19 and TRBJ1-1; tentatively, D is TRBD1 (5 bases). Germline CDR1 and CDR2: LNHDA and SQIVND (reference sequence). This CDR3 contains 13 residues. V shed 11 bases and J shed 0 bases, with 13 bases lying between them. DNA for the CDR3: TGTGCCCAGATACGGGGGGTGAACACTGAAGCTTTCTTT. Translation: CAQIRGVNTEAFF.

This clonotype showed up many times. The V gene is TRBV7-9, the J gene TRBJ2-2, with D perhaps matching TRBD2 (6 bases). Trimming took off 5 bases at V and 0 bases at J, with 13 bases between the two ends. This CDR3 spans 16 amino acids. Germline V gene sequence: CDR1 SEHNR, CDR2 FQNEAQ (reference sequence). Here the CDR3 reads CASSNPSGPNTGELFF. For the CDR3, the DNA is TGTGCCAGCAGCAACCCGAGCGGGCCGAACACCGGGGAGCTGTTTTTT.

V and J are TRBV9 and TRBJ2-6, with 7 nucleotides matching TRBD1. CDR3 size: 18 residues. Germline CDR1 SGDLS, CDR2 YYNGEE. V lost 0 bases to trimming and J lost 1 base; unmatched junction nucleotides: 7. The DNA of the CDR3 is TGTGCCAGCAGCGTAGAGGACAGGCTCATATCTGGGGCCAACGTCCTGACTTTC. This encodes CASSVEDRLISGANVLTF.

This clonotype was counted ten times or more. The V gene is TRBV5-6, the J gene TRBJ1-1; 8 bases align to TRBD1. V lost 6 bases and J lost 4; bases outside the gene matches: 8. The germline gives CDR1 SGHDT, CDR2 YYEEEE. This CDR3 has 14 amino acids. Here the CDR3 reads CASNADRAGTEAFF. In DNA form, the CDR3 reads TGTGCCAGCAACGCGGACAGGGCGGGCACTGAAGCTTTCTTT.

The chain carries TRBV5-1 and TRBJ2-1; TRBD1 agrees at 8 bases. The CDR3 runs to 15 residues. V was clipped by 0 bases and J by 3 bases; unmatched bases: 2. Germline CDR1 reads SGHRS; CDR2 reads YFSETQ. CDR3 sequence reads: CASSLEGQDYNEQFF. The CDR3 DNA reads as TGCGCCAGCAGCTTGGAGGGACAGGACTACAATGAGCAGTTCTTC.

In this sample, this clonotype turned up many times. CDR3 loop: CAWSGTGVYTEAFF. CDR3 in DNA: TGTGCCTGGAGTGGGACAGGGGTCTACACTGAAGCTTTCTTT. The rearrangement uses TRBV30 and TRBJ1-1; 9 bases are a match to TRBD1. CDR1 and CDR2 from the germline V gene are GTSNPN and SVGIG (reference sequence). After removal of 1 base from V and 3 bases from J, the junction contained 3 bases not matched to a gene. CDR3 length: 14 amino acids.

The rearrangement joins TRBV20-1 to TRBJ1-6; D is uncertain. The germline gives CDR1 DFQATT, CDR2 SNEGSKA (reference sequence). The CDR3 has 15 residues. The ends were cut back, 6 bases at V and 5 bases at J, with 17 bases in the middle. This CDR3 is CSAGSGRTDNSPLHF. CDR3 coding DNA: TGCAGTGCCGGATCCGGACGGACTGATAATTCACCCCTCCACTTT.

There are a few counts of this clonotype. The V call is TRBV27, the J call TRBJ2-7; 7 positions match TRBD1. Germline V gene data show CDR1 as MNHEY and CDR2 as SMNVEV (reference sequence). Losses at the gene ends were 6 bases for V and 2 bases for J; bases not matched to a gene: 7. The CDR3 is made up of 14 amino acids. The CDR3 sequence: CASSRQGVPYEQYF. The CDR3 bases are TGTGCCAGCAGCAGACAGGGTGTCCCCTACGAGCAGTACTTC.

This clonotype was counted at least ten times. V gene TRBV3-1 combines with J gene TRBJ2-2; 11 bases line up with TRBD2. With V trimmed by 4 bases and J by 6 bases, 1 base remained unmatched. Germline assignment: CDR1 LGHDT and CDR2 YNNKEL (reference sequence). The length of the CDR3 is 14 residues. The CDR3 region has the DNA TGTGCCAGCAGCCCGGGACTAGCGGCCGGGGAGCTGTTTTTT. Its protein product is CASSPGLAAGELFF.

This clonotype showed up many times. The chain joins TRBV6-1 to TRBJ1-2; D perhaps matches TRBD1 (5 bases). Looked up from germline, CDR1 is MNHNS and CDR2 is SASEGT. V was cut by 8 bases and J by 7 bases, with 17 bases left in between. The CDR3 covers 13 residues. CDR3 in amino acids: CASWTGTGLGYTF. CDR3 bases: TGTGCCAGCTGGACCGGGACGGGTCTTGGCTACACCTTC.